This record looks at one T cell receptor beta chain sequence and its context. The antigen remains unidentified. These data belong to a study of OX40 agonist ivuxolimab in advanced cancers. Looking at the study overall: The patients got ivuxolimab, which is an agonistic anti-OX40 (CD134) antibody. Study-wide results and caveats: No determination was made of the antigen specificity of the expanded peripheral T cells. Dosing at 0.1 to 3.0 mg/kg was accompanied by clonal expansion of CD4+ and CD8+ blood T cells by week 6. Among patients with partial responses at 0.1-3.0 mg/kg, clonal expansion was among the lowest.

Method: immunoSEQ multiplex PCR; TCRdb's copy keeps in-frame clones and lacks some. Counted here are some 140,000 clones, over 75% occurring once; the ten biggest clones make up approximately 1%. The germline V gene has CDR1 WNHNN and CDR2 SYGVQD (reference sequence). The V gene end was trimmed by 0 bases and the J gene end by 3 bases; junction bases not matched to a gene: 3. The CDR3 length is 15 residues. This TCR was sampled from an adult with an advanced solid tumor such as melanoma, head and neck, liver or kidney cancer. The V and J genes are TRBV10-1 and TRBJ2-7; 9 bases are a match to TRBD2. The sample consisted of CD4+ or CD8+ T cells sorted from blood, taken in a trial of the OX40 agonist ivuxolimab. CDR3 sequence: CASSESAAGGYEQYF. DNA of the CDR3: TGCGCCAGCAGTGAGTCTGCAGCGGGAGGCTACGAGCAGTACTTC.